What follows describes a single TCR beta chain. Its matching antigen is unknown. This specimen belongs to a study of beta chain features in type 1 diabetes. Every bit of the isolated RNA underwent reverse transcription, so sequencing read expressed TCRB transcripts. The repertoire was sequenced with immunoSEQ multiplex PCR; TCRdb's copy has only in-frame clones and lacks some. The data hold about 340,000 clones, with about 14% observed a single time. Overall study findings and caveats: Among type 1 diabetes patients, VDJ junctions had fewer insertions and more deletions. In all four CD4+ subsets, TCRB CDR3 length was significantly, moderately reduced in type 1 diabetes. For patients, the naive, central memory and Treg TCRB repertoires appeared more alike than for healthy donors.

Material: naive CD4+ T cells from blood. The TCR sequence derives from a woman aged 18-35 years with type 1 diabetes.

The CDR3 loop is CASSLGGWGNQPQHF. In DNA, the CDR3 is TGTGCCAGCAGCCTAGGGGGTTGGGGCAATCAGCCCCAGCATTTT. The chain links TRBV2 to TRBJ1-5; possibly TRBD1 for D (6 bases). The V end lost 6 bases, the J end lost 2 bases, and 14 bases lay between the germline ends. Germline lookup yields CDR1 SNHLY and CDR2 FYNNEI. CDR3 length: 15 residues.